A selection of T cell receptor beta chains follows, all from one sample in a study of CD8 T cells in ankylosing spondylitis. TCRdb passed the 5' RACE reads through MiXCR, listing each CDR3 protein once. The data show fewer than 35,000 distinct CDR3 sequences, with roughly 33% seen just once and 45% held by the top ten. The sample consisted of synovial fluid, either unsorted or a sorted T cell fraction (not recorded which). These receptors were collected from a male donor with ankylosing spondylitis. CDR3s include the opening cysteine and the closing phenylalanine or tryptophan. The D gene is left open where the match is weak. A row's size may be missing; if present it is once, few, many or a size class.

j_gene: TRBJ1-4
v_gene: TRBV5-1
d_gene: TRBD1
abundance: -
CDR3nt: TGCGCCAGCAGCTTAATGGGACAGGGGGCAACTAATGAAAAACTGTTTTTT
CDR3aa: CASSLMGQGATNEKLFF

j_gene: TRBJ2-1
v_gene: TRBV27
d_gene: -
abundance: -
CDR3nt: TGTGCCAGCAGGCTATCCGACAATGAGCAGTTCTTC
CDR3aa: CASRLSDNEQFF

j_gene: TRBJ2-1
v_gene: TRBV20-1
d_gene: TRBD2
abundance: few
CDR3nt: TGCAGTGCTAGTTTCGTGACTAGCGGCAATGAGCAGTTCTTC
CDR3aa: CSASFVTSGNEQFF

j_gene: TRBJ2-1
v_gene: TRBV25-1
d_gene: TRBD2
abundance: -
CDR3nt: TGTGCCAGCAGTGACCTGCGGGAGGTAATCCCTGAGCAGTTCTTC
CDR3aa: CASSDLREVIPEQFF

j_gene: TRBJ1-5
v_gene: TRBV28
d_gene: -
abundance: -
CDR3nt: TGTGCCAGCTGGCGGGGCGCGTTTAGCAATCAGCCCCAGCATTTT
CDR3aa: CASWRGAFSNQPQHF

j_gene: TRBJ1-6
v_gene: TRBV7-6
d_gene: -
abundance: -
CDR3nt: TGTGCCAGCAGCTCACAGGGAAATAATTCACCCCTCCACTTT
CDR3aa: CASSSQGNNSPLHF

j_gene: TRBJ2-1
v_gene: TRBV3-1
d_gene: TRBD1
abundance: -
CDR3nt: TGTGCCAGCAGCCTAGGGACAGCCAATGAGCAGTTCTTC
CDR3aa: CASSLGTANEQFF

j_gene: TRBJ2-1
v_gene: TRBV7-4
d_gene: -
abundance: -
CDR3nt: TGTGCCAGCAGCTCGGACAATGAGCAGTTCTTC
CDR3aa: CASSSDNEQFF

j_gene: TRBJ1-1
v_gene: TRBV12-3/TRBV12-4
d_gene: -
abundance: -
CDR3nt: TGTGCCAGCACACCCCAGGCCCCGGGTACTGAAGCTTTCTTT
CDR3aa: CASTPQAPGTEAFF

j_gene: TRBJ2-2
v_gene: TRBV20-1
d_gene: -
abundance: many
CDR3nt: TGCAGTGCTTCTCCGGGTAGTCGGGCCATAAACGGGGAGCTGTTTTTT
CDR3aa: CSASPGSRAINGELFF

j_gene: TRBJ1-1
v_gene: TRBV12-3/TRBV12-4
d_gene: TRBD1
abundance: -
CDR3nt: TGTGCCAGCAGTTTCGGACAGGGGCGTACTGAAGCTTTCTTT
CDR3aa: CASSFGQGRTEAFF

j_gene: TRBJ2-2
v_gene: TRBV12-3/TRBV12-4
d_gene: TRBD1
abundance: -
CDR3nt: TGTGCCAGCAGCTTGGACAGGGGGGTCCGGGAGCTGTTTTTT
CDR3aa: CASSLDRGVRELFF

j_gene: TRBJ1-4
v_gene: TRBV15
d_gene: -
abundance: few
CDR3nt: TGTGCCACCAGCAGAGATAGAGGGGGGGAAAAACTGTTTTTT
CDR3aa: CATSRDRGGEKLFF

j_gene: TRBJ2-1
v_gene: TRBV7-2
d_gene: TRBD2
abundance: few
CDR3nt: TGTGCCAGCAGCTCCGGGACTAAGAGGGGCGATGAGCAGTTCTTC
CDR3aa: CASSSGTKRGDEQFF

j_gene: TRBJ2-7
v_gene: TRBV29-1
d_gene: -
abundance: many
CDR3nt: TGCAGCGTCGGACACCCCTACGAGCAGTACTTC
CDR3aa: CSVGHPYEQYF

j_gene: TRBJ2-1
v_gene: TRBV29-1
d_gene: -
abundance: few
CDR3nt: TGCAGCGTTTCCCAGGGGCGGAATGAGCAGTTCTTC
CDR3aa: CSVSQGRNEQFF

j_gene: TRBJ2-2
v_gene: TRBV12-3/TRBV12-4
d_gene: -
abundance: many
CDR3nt: TGTGCCAGCACCCAGGTGGACTCCAGGGCGGGGGAGCTGTTTTTT
CDR3aa: CASTQVDSRAGELFF

j_gene: TRBJ1-6
v_gene: TRBV6-5
d_gene: -
abundance: many
CDR3nt: TGTGCCAGCAGTTACTCGTCGCCGGGACGGACAAATTCACCCCTCCACTTT
CDR3aa: CASSYSSPGRTNSPLHF

j_gene: TRBJ2-7
v_gene: TRBV18
d_gene: TRBD1
abundance: -
CDR3nt: TGTGCCAGCTCACAGGACAGGGGTAACGAGCAGTACTTC
CDR3aa: CASSQDRGNEQYF

j_gene: TRBJ2-3
v_gene: TRBV27
d_gene: TRBD2
abundance: -
CDR3nt: TGTGCCAGCAGACTAGCGGGAGTGGTAGATACGCAGTATTTT
CDR3aa: CASRLAGVVDTQYF

j_gene: TRBJ2-3
v_gene: TRBV7-8
d_gene: -
abundance: -
CDR3nt: TGTGCCAGCAGCTTCCCCCAGGACATACCCACAGATACGCAGTATTTT
CDR3aa: CASSFPQDIPTDTQYF

j_gene: TRBJ1-5
v_gene: TRBV5-5
d_gene: TRBD1
abundance: once
CDR3nt: TGTGCCAGCAGCCGGACAGGGGGCAATCAGCCCCAGCATTTT
CDR3aa: CASSRTGGNQPQHF

j_gene: TRBJ1-2
v_gene: TRBV7-2
d_gene: -
abundance: few
CDR3nt: TGTGCCAGCAGCATCGGTGGAGGGGGGTATGGCTACACCTTC
CDR3aa: CASSIGGGGYGYTF

j_gene: TRBJ2-7
v_gene: TRBV20-1
d_gene: TRBD1
abundance: few
CDR3nt: TGCAGTGCTCGGGGGACAGGGGGCCTCTACGAGCAGTACTTC
CDR3aa: CSARGTGGLYEQYF

j_gene: TRBJ1-6
v_gene: TRBV27
d_gene: TRBD1
abundance: few
CDR3nt: TGTGCCAGCAGCTTGACAGGGGACTTTAATTCACCCCTCCACTTT
CDR3aa: CASSLTGDFNSPLHF